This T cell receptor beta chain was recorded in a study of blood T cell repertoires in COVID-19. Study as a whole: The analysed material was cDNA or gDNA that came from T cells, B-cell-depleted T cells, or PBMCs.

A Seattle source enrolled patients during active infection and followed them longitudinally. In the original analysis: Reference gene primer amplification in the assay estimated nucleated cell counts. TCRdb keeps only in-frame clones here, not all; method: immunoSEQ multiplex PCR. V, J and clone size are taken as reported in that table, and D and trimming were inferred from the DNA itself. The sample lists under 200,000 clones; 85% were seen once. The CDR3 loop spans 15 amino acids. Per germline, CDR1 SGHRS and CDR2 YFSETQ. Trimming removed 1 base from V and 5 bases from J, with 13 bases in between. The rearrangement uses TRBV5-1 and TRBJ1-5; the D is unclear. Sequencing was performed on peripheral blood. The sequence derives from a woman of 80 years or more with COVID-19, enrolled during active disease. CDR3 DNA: TGCGCCAGCAGCTTGAGGCCAGCTGGAGATCAGCCCCAGCATTTT. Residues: CASSLRPAGDQPQHF.